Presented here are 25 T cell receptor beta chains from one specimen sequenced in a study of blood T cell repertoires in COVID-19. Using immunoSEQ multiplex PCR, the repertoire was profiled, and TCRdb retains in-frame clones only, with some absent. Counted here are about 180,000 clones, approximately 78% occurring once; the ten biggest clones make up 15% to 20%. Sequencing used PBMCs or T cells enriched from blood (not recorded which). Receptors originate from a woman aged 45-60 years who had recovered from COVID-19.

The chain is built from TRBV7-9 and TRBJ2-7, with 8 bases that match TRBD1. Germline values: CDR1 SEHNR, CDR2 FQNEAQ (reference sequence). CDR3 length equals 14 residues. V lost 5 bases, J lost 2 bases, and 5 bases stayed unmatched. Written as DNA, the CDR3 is TGTGCCAGCAGCCGACAGGGGAAAGCCTACGAGCAGTACTTC. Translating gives CASSRQGKAYEQYF.

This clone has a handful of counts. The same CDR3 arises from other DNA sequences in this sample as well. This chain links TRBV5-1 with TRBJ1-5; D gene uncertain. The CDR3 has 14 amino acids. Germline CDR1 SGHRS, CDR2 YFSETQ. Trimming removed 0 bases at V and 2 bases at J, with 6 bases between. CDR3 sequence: CASSLDLGNQPQHF. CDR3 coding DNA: TGCGCCAGCAGCTTGGACCTAGGCAATCAGCCCCAGCATTTT.

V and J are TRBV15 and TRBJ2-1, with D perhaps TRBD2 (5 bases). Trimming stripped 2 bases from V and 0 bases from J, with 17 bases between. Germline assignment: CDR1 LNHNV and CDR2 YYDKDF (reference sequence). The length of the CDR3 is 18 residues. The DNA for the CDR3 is TGTGCCACCAGCAGAACCGCGATCCGGGGTAGCTCCTACAATGAGCAGTTCTTC. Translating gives CATSRTAIRGSSYNEQFF.

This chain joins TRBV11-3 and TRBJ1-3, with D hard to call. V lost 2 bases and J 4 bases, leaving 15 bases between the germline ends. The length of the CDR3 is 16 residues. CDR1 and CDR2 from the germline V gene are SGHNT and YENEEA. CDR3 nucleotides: TGTGCCAGCAGCTTAACCCCCGCGGGCCCCGGAAACACCATATATTTT. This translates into CASSLTPAGPGNTIYF.

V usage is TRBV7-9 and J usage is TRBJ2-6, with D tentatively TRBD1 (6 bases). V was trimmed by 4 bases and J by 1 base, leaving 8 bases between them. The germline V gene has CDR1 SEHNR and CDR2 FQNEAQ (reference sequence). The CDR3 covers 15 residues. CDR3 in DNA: TGTGCCAGCAGCTCGACAGGATCTGGGGCCAACGTCCTGACTTTC. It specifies CASSSTGSGANVLTF.

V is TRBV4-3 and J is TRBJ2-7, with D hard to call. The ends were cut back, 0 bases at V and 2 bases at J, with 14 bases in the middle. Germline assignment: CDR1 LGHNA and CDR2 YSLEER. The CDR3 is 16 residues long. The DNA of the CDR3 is TGCGCCAGCAGCCAAGAGTGGCAGGCCAACACCTACGAGCAGTACTTC. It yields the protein CASSQEWQANTYEQYF.

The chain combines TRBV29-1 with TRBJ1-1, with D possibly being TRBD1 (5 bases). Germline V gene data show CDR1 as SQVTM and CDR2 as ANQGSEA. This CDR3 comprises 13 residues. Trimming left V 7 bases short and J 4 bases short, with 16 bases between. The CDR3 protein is CSARRGSGTEAFF. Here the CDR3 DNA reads TGCAGCGCTCGGCGGGGGTCTGGCACTGAAGCTTTCTTT.

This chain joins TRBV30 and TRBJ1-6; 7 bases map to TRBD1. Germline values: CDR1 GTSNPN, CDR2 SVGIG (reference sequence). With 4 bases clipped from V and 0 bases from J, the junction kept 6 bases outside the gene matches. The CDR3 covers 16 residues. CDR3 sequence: CAWKTGFSSYNSPLHF. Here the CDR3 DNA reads TGTGCCTGGAAGACAGGGTTTAGCTCCTATAATTCACCCCTCCACTTT. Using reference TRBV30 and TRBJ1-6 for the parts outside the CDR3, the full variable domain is SQTIHQWPATLVQPVGSPLSLECTVEGTSNPNLYWYRQAAGRGLQLLFYSVGIGQISSEVPQNLSASRPQDRQFILSSKKLLLSDSGFYLCAWKTGFSSYNSPLHFGNGTRLTVT.

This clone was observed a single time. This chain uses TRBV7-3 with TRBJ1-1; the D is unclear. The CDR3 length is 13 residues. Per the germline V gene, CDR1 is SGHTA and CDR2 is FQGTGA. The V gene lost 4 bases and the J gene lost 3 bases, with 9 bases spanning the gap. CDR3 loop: CASSSHADTEAFF. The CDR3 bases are TGTGCCAGCAGCTCCCACGCGGACACTGAAGCTTTCTTT.

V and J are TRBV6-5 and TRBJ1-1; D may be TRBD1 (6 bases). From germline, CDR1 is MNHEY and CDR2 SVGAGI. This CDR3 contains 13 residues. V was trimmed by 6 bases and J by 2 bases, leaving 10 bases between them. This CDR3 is CASRGRGNTEAFF. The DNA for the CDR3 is TGTGCCAGCAGGGGCAGGGGTAACACTGAAGCTTTCTTT.

The CDR3 protein is CASSPNPTGNRENIQYF. The CDR3 DNA reads as TGTGCCAGCTCACCAAACCCGACAGGGAATAGGGAGAACATTCAGTACTTC. The chain carries TRBV18 and TRBJ2-4; 7 bases map to TRBD1. This CDR3 contains 17 residues. CDR1 is KGHSH, CDR2 LQKENI, per germline. J lost 7 bases, V lost 2 bases, and 14 bases had no gene match.

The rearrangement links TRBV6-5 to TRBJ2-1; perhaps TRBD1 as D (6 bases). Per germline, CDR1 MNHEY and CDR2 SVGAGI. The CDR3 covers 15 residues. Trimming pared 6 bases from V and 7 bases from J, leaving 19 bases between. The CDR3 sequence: CASRVQGPLGNEQFF. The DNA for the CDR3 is TGTGCCAGCAGAGTACAGGGCCCCCTAGGGAATGAGCAGTTCTTC.

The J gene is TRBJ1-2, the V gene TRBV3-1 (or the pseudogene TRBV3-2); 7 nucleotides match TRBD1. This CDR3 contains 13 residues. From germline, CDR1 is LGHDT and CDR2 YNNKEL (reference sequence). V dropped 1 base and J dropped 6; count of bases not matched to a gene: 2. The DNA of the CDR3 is TGTGCCAGCAGCCAAGGGACAGGTGATGGCTACACCTTC. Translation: CASSQGTGDGYTF.

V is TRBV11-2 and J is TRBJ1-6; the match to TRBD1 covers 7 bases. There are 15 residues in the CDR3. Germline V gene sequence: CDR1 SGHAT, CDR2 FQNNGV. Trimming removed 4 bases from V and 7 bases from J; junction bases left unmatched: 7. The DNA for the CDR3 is TGTGCCAGCAGCTCCCCTGACAGGGACAATTCACCCCTCCACTTT. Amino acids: CASSSPDRDNSPLHF.

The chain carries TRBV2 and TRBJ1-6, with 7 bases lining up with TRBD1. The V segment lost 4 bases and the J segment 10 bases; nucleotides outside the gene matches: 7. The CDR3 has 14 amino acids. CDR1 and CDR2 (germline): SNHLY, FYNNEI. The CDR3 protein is CASSARGGGSPLHF. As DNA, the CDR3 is TGTGCCAGCAGTGCCCGAGGGGGCGGGTCACCCCTCCACTTT.

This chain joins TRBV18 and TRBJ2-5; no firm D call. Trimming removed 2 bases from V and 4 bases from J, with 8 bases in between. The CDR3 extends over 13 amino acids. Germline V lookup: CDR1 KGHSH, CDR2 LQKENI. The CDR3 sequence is CASSPTAVETQYF. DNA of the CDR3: TGTGCCAGCTCACCAACCGCGGTAGAGACCCAGTACTTC.

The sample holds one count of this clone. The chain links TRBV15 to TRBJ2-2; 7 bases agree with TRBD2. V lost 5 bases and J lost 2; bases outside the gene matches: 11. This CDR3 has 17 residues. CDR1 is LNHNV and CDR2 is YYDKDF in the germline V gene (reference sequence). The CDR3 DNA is TGTGCCACCAGCCCCACCGGTCTAGCGGCAAACACCGGGGAGCTGTTTTTT. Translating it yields CATSPTGLAANTGELFF.

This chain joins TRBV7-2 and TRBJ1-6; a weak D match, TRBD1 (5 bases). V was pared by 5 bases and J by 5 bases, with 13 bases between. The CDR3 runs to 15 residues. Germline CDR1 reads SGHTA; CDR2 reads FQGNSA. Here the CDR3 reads CASSPRAGDNSPLHF. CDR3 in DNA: TGTGCCAGCAGCCCACGGGCGGGGGATAATTCACCCCTCCACTTT.

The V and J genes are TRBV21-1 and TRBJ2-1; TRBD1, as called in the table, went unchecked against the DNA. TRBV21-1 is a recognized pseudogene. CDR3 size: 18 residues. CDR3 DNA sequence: TGTGCCAGCAGCTCCCACGGGACAGGGGGGGAAAAAAACAATGAGCAGTTCTTC. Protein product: CASSSHGTGGEKNNEQFF.

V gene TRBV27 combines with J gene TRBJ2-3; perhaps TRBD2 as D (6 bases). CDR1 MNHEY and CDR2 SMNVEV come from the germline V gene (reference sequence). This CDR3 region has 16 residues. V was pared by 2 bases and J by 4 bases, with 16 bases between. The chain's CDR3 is CASSLMGGLAADTQYF. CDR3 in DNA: TGTGCCAGCAGTTTAATGGGGGGTCTCGCCGCAGATACGCAGTATTTT.

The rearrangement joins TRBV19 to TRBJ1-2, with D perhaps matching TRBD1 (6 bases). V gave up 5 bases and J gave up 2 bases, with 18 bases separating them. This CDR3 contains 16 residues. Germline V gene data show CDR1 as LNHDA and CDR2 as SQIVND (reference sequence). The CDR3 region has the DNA TGTGCCAGTAGTGCCCTATCGACAGGTCTAAACTATGGCTACACCTTC. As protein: CASSALSTGLNYGYTF.

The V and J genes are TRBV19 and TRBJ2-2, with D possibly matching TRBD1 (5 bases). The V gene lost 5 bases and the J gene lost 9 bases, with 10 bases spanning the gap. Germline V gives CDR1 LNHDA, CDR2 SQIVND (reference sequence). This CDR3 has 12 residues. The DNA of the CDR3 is TGTGCCAGTAGTTTCAGGGTCCGGGAGCTGTTTTTT. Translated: CASSFRVRELFF.

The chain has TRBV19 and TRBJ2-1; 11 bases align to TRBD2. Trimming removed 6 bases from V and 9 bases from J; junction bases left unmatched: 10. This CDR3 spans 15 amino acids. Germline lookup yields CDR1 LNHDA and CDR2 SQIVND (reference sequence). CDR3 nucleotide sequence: TGTGCCAGTAGCAAACTAGCGGGAGAGCGGGGTGAGCAGTTCTTC. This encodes CASSKLAGERGEQFF.

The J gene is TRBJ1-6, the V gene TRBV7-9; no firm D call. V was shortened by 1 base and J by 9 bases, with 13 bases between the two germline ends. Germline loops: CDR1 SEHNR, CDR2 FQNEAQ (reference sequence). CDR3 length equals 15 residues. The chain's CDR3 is CASSLEAGAGSPLHF. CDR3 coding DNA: TGTGCCAGCAGCTTAGAGGCAGGCGCCGGTTCACCCCTCCACTTT.

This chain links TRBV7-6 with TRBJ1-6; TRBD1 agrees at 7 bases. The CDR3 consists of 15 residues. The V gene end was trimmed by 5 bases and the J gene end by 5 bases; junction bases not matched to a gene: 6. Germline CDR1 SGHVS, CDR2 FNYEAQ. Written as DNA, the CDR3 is TGTGCCAGCAGCCCGCGACAGGGAGATAATTCACCCCTCCACTTT. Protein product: CASSPRQGDNSPLHF.